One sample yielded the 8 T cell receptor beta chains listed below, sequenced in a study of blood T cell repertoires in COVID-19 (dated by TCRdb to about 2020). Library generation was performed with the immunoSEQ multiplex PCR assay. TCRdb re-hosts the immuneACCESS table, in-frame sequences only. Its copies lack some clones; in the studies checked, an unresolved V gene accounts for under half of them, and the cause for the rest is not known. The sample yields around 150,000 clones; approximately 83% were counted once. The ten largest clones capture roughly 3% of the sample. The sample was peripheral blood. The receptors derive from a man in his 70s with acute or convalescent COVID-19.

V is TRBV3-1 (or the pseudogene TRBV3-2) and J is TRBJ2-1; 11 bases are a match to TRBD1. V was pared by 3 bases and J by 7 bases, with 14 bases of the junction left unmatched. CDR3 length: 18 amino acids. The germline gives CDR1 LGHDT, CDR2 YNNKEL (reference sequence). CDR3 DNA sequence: TGTGCCAGCAGCCAGGTGGACAGGGGGCTAGCGGGACCTAATGAGCAGTTCTTC. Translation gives CASSQVDRGLAGPNEQFF.

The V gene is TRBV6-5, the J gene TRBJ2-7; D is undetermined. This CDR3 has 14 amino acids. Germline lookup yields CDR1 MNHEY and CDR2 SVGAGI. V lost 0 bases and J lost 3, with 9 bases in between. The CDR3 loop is CASSYSINSYEQYF. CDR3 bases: TGTGCCAGCAGTTACTCGATAAACAGCTACGAGCAGTACTTC.

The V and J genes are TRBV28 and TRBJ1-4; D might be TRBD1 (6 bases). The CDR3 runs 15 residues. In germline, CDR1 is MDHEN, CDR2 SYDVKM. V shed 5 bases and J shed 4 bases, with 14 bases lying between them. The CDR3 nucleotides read TGTGCCAGCAGTCTCAAAACAGGGCTTAATGAAAAACTGTTTTTT. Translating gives CASSLKTGLNEKLFF.

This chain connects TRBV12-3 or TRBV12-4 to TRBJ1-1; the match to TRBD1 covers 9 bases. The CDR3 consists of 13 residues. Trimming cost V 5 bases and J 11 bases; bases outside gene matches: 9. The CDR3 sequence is CASSLRQGVFAFF. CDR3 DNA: TGTGCCAGCAGTCTAAGACAGGGGGTTTTTGCTTTCTTT.

The CDR3 bases are TGTGCCAGCAGCCCACCACAGGGAGTGAACACCGGGGAGCTGTTTTTT. This translates into CASSPPQGVNTGELFF. The rearrangement uses TRBV7-9 and TRBJ2-2; weak D call: TRBD1 (6 bases). From germline, CDR1 is SEHNR and CDR2 FQNEAQ (reference sequence). V lost 5 bases and J 1 base, leaving 14 bases between the germline ends. The CDR3 covers 16 residues.

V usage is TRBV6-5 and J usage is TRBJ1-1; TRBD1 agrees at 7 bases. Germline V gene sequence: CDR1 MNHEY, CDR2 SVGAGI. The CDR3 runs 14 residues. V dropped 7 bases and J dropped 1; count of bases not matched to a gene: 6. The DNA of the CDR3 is TGTGCCAGCACCCCGGGACAGCAGAACACTGAAGCTTTCTTT. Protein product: CASTPGQQNTEAFF.

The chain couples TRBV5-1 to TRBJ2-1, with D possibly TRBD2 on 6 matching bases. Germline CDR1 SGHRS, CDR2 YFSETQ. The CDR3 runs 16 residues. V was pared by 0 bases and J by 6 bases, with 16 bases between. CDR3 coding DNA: TGCGCCAGCAGCTTGGAAGGTAGCGGAGCCTTCAATGAGCAGTTCTTC. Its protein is CASSLEGSGAFNEQFF.

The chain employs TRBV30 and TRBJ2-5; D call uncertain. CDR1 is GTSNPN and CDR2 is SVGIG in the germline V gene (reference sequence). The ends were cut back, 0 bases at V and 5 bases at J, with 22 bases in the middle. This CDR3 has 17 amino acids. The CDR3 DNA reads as TGTGCCTGGAGTGTAAGGCTAGGCTCCCCCGGCTGGGAGACCCAGTACTTC. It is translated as CAWSVRLGSPGWETQYF.